Listed below are T cell receptor beta chains from one sample, sequenced in a study of blood T cell repertoires in COVID-19. Assay used: immunoSEQ multiplex PCR; TCRdb lists only in-frame clones, some missing. Among about 180,000 clones listed, more than 80% were seen once. The sample was peripheral blood. All receptors come from a human donor in a cohort sampled during active COVID-19. CDR3s include the opening cysteine and the closing phenylalanine or tryptophan. The order of the fields is V gene, D gene, J gene, clone size, CDR3 protein, CDR3 DNA. D genes are given only for firm matches. Clone size, where shown, is once, few, many, or a class for clones that have expanded.

>TRBV2|NA|TRBJ1-2|NA
CASRASTGQGYGYTF
TGTGCCAGCAGGGCCAGTACAGGGCAGGGCTATGGCTACACCTTC
>TRBV7-2|TRBD1|TRBJ2-1|NA
CASSLPIGQDIYNEQFF
TGTGCCAGCAGCTTACCAATCGGACAGGACATTTACAATGAGCAGTTCTTC
>TRBV29-1|TRBD2|TRBJ2-1|once
CSVHSGGAYNEQFF
TGCAGCGTGCATAGCGGGGGGGCTTACAATGAGCAGTTCTTC
>TRBV7-3|TRBD2|TRBJ2-7|NA
CASSALGGRAGEQYF
TGTGCCAGCAGCGCCCTCGGGGGGAGGGCCGGAGAGCAGTACTTC
>TRBV4-1|TRBD1|TRBJ2-2|NA
CASSLRLTPPGTGGVTGELFF
TGCGCCAGCAGCCTTAGACTGACACCGCCTGGGACAGGGGGTGTTACCGGGGAGCTGTTTTTT
>TRBV5-1|NA|TRBJ1-2|NA
CASSRDYVGYTF
TGCGCCAGCAGCCGGGACTATGTCGGCTACACCTTC
>TRBV7-9|NA|TRBJ1-2|NA
CASSLSRADLYGYTF
TGTGCCAGCAGCTTAAGCAGGGCCGACCTCTATGGCTACACCTTC
>TRBV6-5|TRBD1|TRBJ2-3|few
CASRLGTASTDTQYF
TGTGCCAGCAGACTCGGGACAGCTAGCACAGATACGCAGTATTTT
>TRBV7-6|NA|TRBJ1-1|NA
CASSPMRNTEAFF
TGTGCCAGCAGCCCCATGAGGAACACTGAAGCTTTCTTT
>TRBV2|TRBD1|TRBJ1-5|NA
CASRPDREGGQPQHF
TGTGCCAGCAGGCCGGACAGGGAGGGGGGTCAGCCCCAGCATTTT
>TRBV7-9|NA|TRBJ2-5|NA
CASSLAAARETQYF
TGTGCCAGCAGCTTAGCCGCAGCGAGGGAGACCCAGTACTTC
>TRBV7-2|NA|TRBJ2-1|NA
CASSQTRAFYNEQFF
TGTGCCAGCAGCCAAACCAGGGCCTTCTACAATGAGCAGTTCTTC
>TRBV5-4|TRBD2|TRBJ2-2|few
CASSATSGGAFGELFF
TGTGCCAGCAGCGCGACTAGCGGGGGGGCCTTCGGGGAGCTGTTTTTT
>TRBV9|TRBD1|TRBJ1-2|NA
CASKETGTGDGYTF
TGTGCCAGCAAAGAAACCGGGACAGGGGATGGCTACACCTTC
>TRBV5-1|NA|TRBJ2-7|NA
CASSPPPGYDEQYF
TGCGCCAGCAGCCCCCCCCCGGGGTACGACGAGCAGTACTTC
>TRBV2|NA|TRBJ1-5|NA
CASSGGVRHQPQHF
TGTGCCAGCAGTGGGGGGGTCAGACATCAGCCCCAGCATTTT